A selection of T cell receptor beta chains follows, all from one sample in a study of regulatory T cells. Here immunoSEQ multiplex PCR was the method, and the copy in TCRdb shows in-frame clones only, minus some. The table records about 2,300 clones, 85% to 95% of them present only once. The sequencing input was CD4+ Tregs sorted from blood. The source is a child aged 10-17 years with CD3G deficiency. CDR3s include the opening cysteine and the closing phenylalanine or tryptophan. The D gene is left open where the match is weak. A row's size may be missing; if present it is once, few, many or a size class.

J gene | V gene | D gene | clone size | CDR3 DNA | CDR3 protein
TRBJ2-1 | TRBV7-9 | - | - | TGTGCCAGCAGCTTAGGAGGGAAATCGGACAATGAGCAGTTCTTC | CASSLGGKSDNEQFF
TRBJ2-1 | TRBV9 | TRBD2 | - | TGTGCCAGCTCCCGCGGCGGGAGGGCCTATGAGCAGTTCTTC | CASSRGGRAYEQFF
TRBJ2-7 | TRBV28 | TRBD2 | - | TGTGCCAGCAGAGCCCGGGGGGTCGGCTCCTACGAGCAGTACTTC | CASRARGVGSYEQYF
TRBJ1-5 | TRBV28 | TRBD1 | - | TGTGCCAGCAGTTTGACCAGGGGGCTCAATCAGCCCCAGCATTTT | CASSLTRGLNQPQHF
TRBJ2-7 | TRBV6-4 | TRBD1 | - | TGTGCCAGCATAGCGGGACAGGGGATTTACGAGCAGTACTTC | CASIAGQGIYEQYF
TRBJ2-5 | TRBV10-1 | TRBD2 | - | TGCGCCAGCAGCAAACTACCGGGACTACCCATCGCACAGACCCAGTACTTC | CASSKLPGLPIAQTQYF
TRBJ2-7 | TRBV11-2 | - | - | TGTGCCAGCAGCTTAGAGCTCCTCTACGAGCAGTACTTC | CASSLELLYEQYF
TRBJ1-6 | TRBV21-1 | - | once | TGTGCCAGCAGCAAATTTGCCCTCCACTTT | CASSKFALHF
TRBJ2-2 | TRBV28 | TRBD1 | - | TGTGCCAGCGGGGAACAAGACAGGGGGCTAGGCGGGGAGCTGTTTTTT | CASGEQDRGLGGELFF
TRBJ2-7 | TRBV6-1 | - | - | TGTGCCAGCAAAGGAGACAAAGTAGCAGAGCAGTACTTC | CASKGDKVAEQYF
TRBJ1-2 | TRBV28 | - | - | TGTGCCAGCAGCTCAGATAACTATGGCTACACCTTC | CASSSDNYGYTF
TRBJ1-1 | TRBV6-6 | - | few | TGTGCCAGCAGGTCCACCGGGTATTACACTGAAGCTTTCTTT | CASRSTGYYTEAFF
TRBJ2-7 | TRBV28 | - | few | TGTGCCAGCAGAAGGGGGGGGACAGGTATAATTTACGAGCAGTACTTC | CASRRGGTGIIYEQYF
TRBJ2-7 | TRBV6-1 | TRBD2 | - | TGTGCCAGCAGTGAAGGGCGGACTAGCGGGAGGTTGAGCTACGAGCAGTACTTC | CASSEGRTSGRLSYEQYF
TRBJ1-4 | TRBV2 | - | - | TGTGCCAGCAGCGAACTAGGACTGCCGATGGAAAAACTGTTTTTT | CASSELGLPMEKLFF
TRBJ2-7 | TRBV6-1 | - | - | TGTGCCAGCACGAAGGCGGGGACAGCGACCTACGAGCAGTACTTC | CASTKAGTATYEQYF
TRBJ2-7 | TRBV6-1 | TRBD1 | - | TGTGCCAGCAGGTTGACAGGGGGCGTCTACGAGCAGTACTTC | CASRLTGGVYEQYF
TRBJ2-1 | TRBV5-1 | TRBD1 | - | TGCGCCAGCAGCTTGGCGGCAGGGGGCCTTAATGAGCAGTTCTTC | CASSLAAGGLNEQFF
TRBJ2-7 | TRBV30 | TRBD1 | - | TGTGCCTGGAGGGGGGGGGACAGGGGGCGAGGAGAGCAGTACTTC | CAWRGGDRGRGEQYF
TRBJ2-1 | TRBV19 | TRBD2 | - | TGTGCCAGTGGGGGACTAGCGGGTTCCAATGAGCAGTTCTTC | CASGGLAGSNEQFF
TRBJ2-7 | TRBV6-1 | - | - | TGTGCCAGCAGCGCCGGACAGTTCTCCTACGAGCAGTACTTC | CASSAGQFSYEQYF
TRBJ2-7 | TRBV7-9 | TRBD2 | once | TGTGCCAGCAGCTCGGGCGAGGGACTAGCGGGAGGTAGTGAGCAGTACTTC | CASSSGEGLAGGSEQYF
TRBJ2-7 | TRBV6-1 | - | - | TGTGCCAGCAGTGCAGAGGAGTGGAACGAGCAGTACTTC | CASSAEEWNEQYF
TRBJ2-5 | TRBV7-9 | - | - | TGTGCCAGCAGCTTACGGGGAGGTGGGGAGACCCAGTACTTC | CASSLRGGGETQYF
TRBJ2-1 | TRBV28 | TRBD2 | - | TGTGCCAGCAGGTTTAGCGGGAGCGCTATAAATGAGCAGTTCTTC | CASRFSGSAINEQFF
TRBJ2-7 | TRBV10-2 | TRBD1 | - | TGCGCCAGCAGTGACTCCGGACAGGGGGCGAGGGAGCAGTACTTC | CASSDSGQGAREQYF
TRBJ2-1 | TRBV5-1 | - | - | TGCGCCAGCAGGTCGGGACACTACAATGAGCAGTTCTTC | CASRSGHYNEQFF
TRBJ2-7 | TRBV6-1 | TRBD1 | few | TGTGCCAGCGGGACAGGGTTCTCCTACGAGCAGTACTTC | CASGTGFSYEQYF
TRBJ2-3 | TRBV28 | - | once | TGTGCCAGCAGACGTTCGGATCCCACAGATACGCAGTATTTT | CASRRSDPTDTQYF
TRBJ1-5 | TRBV28 | - | - | TGTGCCAGCAGTACAGGTGCAGGGTATAGCAATCAGCCCCAGCATTTT | CASSTGAGYSNQPQHF
TRBJ2-1 | TRBV7-9 | TRBD2 | - | TGTGCCAGCAGCTTATCCCTAGCGGGAGGGAAGAATGAGCAGTTCTTC | CASSLSLAGGKNEQFF
TRBJ2-7 | TRBV11-2 | TRBD2 | - | TGTGCCAGCAGCTTAGAAGGCGGGAGTGGAAGCGAGCAGTACTTC | CASSLEGGSGSEQYF
TRBJ2-1 | TRBV6-1 | TRBD2 | - | TGTGCCAGCAGTCGTCTAGCGGGAGCCAATGAGCAGTTCTTC | CASSRLAGANEQFF
TRBJ2-5 | TRBV28 | - | - | TGTGCCAGCAGTTCTCCCGGGACTGGACTGACCCAGTACTTC | CASSSPGTGLTQYF
TRBJ2-1 | TRBV5-1 | TRBD1 | - | TGCGCCAGCAGCACAACAGGGGGCCCGTACAATGAGCAGTTCTTC | CASSTTGGPYNEQFF
TRBJ2-7 | TRBV5-1 | TRBD1 | - | TGCGCCAGCAGCACGGGATCGACAGGGGGCAACGAGCAGTACTTC | CASSTGSTGGNEQYF
TRBJ2-7 | TRBV6-1 | TRBD2 | - | TGTGCCAGCCGTAGCGGGAGCAAATCCTACGAGCAGTACTTC | CASRSGSKSYEQYF
TRBJ1-1 | TRBV28 | - | - | TGTGCCAGCAGCCCGACAGGCAAGAACACTGAAGCTTTCTTT | CASSPTGKNTEAFF
TRBJ2-7 | TRBV7-9 | TRBD2 | - | TGTGCCAGCAGCGCCGAACTAGCGGGAGGACTAAACAAGCAGTACTTC | CASSAELAGGLNKQYF
TRBJ2-3 | TRBV7-9 | - | - | TGTGCCAGCAGCTCTCCGGGACAAGCCCCAGATACGCAGTATTTT | CASSSPGQAPDTQYF
TRBJ1-4 | TRBV28 | TRBD1 | - | TGTGCCAGCAGTTTAGCGGGGACAGGGAGTGAAAAACTGTTTTTT | CASSLAGTGSEKLFF
TRBJ2-7 | TRBV28 | - | - | TGTGCCAGCAGTTTCGCGACGGGCGCCTACGAGCAGTACTTC | CASSFATGAYEQYF
TRBJ2-7 | TRBV6-1 | TRBD1 | - | TGTGCCAGCAGTGAAGCGCCAGGGGGACACGAGCAGTACTTC | CASSEAPGGHEQYF
TRBJ1-4 | TRBV6-1 | TRBD1 | - | TGTGCTACCGGCTCGGGGGACAGGGCGGCTAAACTGTTTTTT | CATGSGDRAAKLFF
TRBJ2-5 | TRBV11-3 | TRBD1 | - | TGTGCCAGCAGCCTTGGGGGACAGGCTGGGGAGACCCAGTACTTC | CASSLGGQAGETQYF
TRBJ2-6 | TRBV6-1 | - | - | TGTGCCAGCGGGGGCTCAGGGGCCAACGTCCTGACTTTC | CASGGSGANVLTF
TRBJ2-1 | TRBV28 | - | - | TGTGCCAGCAGTTTTTGGGGTAATGAGCAGTTCTTC | CASSFWGNEQFF
TRBJ2-3 | TRBV5-5 | TRBD2 | - | TGTGCCAGCAGCTTAGGGCTAGCGGGAGGGTCTTGGCCAGATACGCAGTATTTT | CASSLGLAGGSWPDTQYF
TRBJ2-1 | TRBV19 | - | - | TGTGCCAGTAGTATCCCTCCCGGAAAAGGGGCAATTGAGCAGTTCTTC | CASSIPPGKGAIEQFF
TRBJ2-1 | TRBV7-9 | - | - | TGTGCCAGCAGCCCCCACCTGAATGAGCAGTTCTTC | CASSPHLNEQFF
TRBJ2-7 | TRBV6-1 | TRBD1 | once | TGTGCCAGCAGTGAACCTAGGACAGGGGCCCACGAGCAGTACTTC | CASSEPRTGAHEQYF
TRBJ2-1 | TRBV4-1 | TRBD1 | - | TGCGCCAGCAGCCAAGACCGTACTGTGACAGGGGGCCCTCTCAATGAGCAGTTCTTC | CASSQDRTVTGGPLNEQFF
TRBJ2-6 | TRBV23-1 | TRBD2 | - | TGCGCCAGCATCGACGGGGGGAACTTCTCTGGGGCCAACGTCCTGACTTTC | CASIDGGNFSGANVLTF
TRBJ2-1 | TRBV7-9 | - | - | TGTGCCAGCAGCTTAGCGGAGACCCCCTCGCATGAGCAGTTCTTC | CASSLAETPSHEQFF
TRBJ2-7 | TRBV6-5 | TRBD2 | - | TGTGCCAGCAGTCCGGGGGGGTACGAGCAGTACTTC | CASSPGGYEQYF
TRBJ2-1 | TRBV5-1 | TRBD2 | - | TGCGCCAGCAGCCTGACAGGACTAGCGGGAACAATAAGCTCCTACAATGAGCAGTTCTTC | CASSLTGLAGTISSYNEQFF
TRBJ2-6 | TRBV19 | - | - | TGTGCCAGTAGTACTCACAGGGAAAAAGGGGCCAACGTCCTGACTTTC | CASSTHREKGANVLTF
TRBJ2-1 | TRBV5-1 | - | - | TGCGCCAGCAGCCCCCTAGGGGTGGGTGAGCAGTTCTTC | CASSPLGVGEQFF
TRBJ2-6 | TRBV19 | - | - | TGTGCCAGTAGTGGAGGGGTCTCTGGGGCCAACGTCCTGACTTTC | CASSGGVSGANVLTF
TRBJ2-1 | TRBV7-9 | TRBD1 | few | TGTGCCAGCAGTTTACCCGGGACAGGGGGCAAGCAGTTCTTC | CASSLPGTGGKQFF